Each of the 13 T cell receptor beta chains below was sequenced from the same sample in a study of regulatory T cells in long-lasting Graves disease. Arm-PCR of CDR3 regions and iRepertoire HTBI primers were used to build TCR beta libraries. TCRdb reprocessed the multiplex PCR reads with MiXCR, giving one entry per CDR3 protein. The table includes 250,000 to 400,000 distinct CDR3 sequences, about a sixth detected once. Time point described: newly diagnosed GD, antithyroid drugs for less than 3 months. Scientists built the TCR library using RNA that was extracted from PBMCs. Sequenced material: peripheral blood mononuclear cells (PBMCs), taken at new diagnosis, from a patient treated with antithyroid drugs. The receptors originated from a female donor with Graves disease.

With regard to this clonotype: This clone may be a read error of a much larger clone one base away. The rearrangement joins TRBV7-9 to TRBJ2-4; D may be TRBD1 or TRBD2 (5 bases each). CDR1 and CDR2 (germline): SEHNR, FQNEAQ (reference sequence). Trimming cost V 3 bases and J 6 bases, with 6 bases left between them. The CDR3 sequence is 12 residues long. The chain's CDR3 is CASSFGGNIQYF. CDR3 DNA: TGTGCCAGCAGCTTTGGGGGAAACATTCAGTACTTC.

On this clonotype: A much larger clone differs from this one at a single base, so this may be a read error. This chain uses TRBV28 with TRBJ1-6; 9 nucleotides align to TRBD1. CDR3 length: 14 residues. Per germline, CDR1 MDHEN and CDR2 SYDVKM. V dropped 6 bases and J dropped 11; count of bases not matched to a gene: 8. CDR3 nucleotide sequence: TGTGCCAGCAGCTGGGGACAGGGAAATCCACCCCTCCACTTT. Its protein product is CASSWGQGNPPLHF.

Ten or more counts support this clonotype. The J gene is TRBJ2-1, the V gene TRBV30, with D hard to call. V was trimmed by 5 bases and J by 2 bases, leaving 7 bases between them. Germline V gene data show CDR1 as GTSNPN and CDR2 as SVGIG (reference sequence). The CDR3 sequence is 12 residues long. The CDR3 DNA reads as TGTGCCTGGGGCCGGGCCTACAATGAGCAGTTCTTC. Residues: CAWGRAYNEQFF.

The chain combines TRBV9 with TRBJ1-1, with 8 bases aligning to TRBD1. Germline CDR1 and CDR2: SGDLS and YYNGEE. V dropped 3 bases and J dropped 3; count of bases not matched to a gene: 4. The CDR3 length is 14 residues. Here the CDR3 DNA reads TGTGCCAGCAGCGCGGACAGGGCGGACACTGAAGCTTTCTTT. Its protein is CASSADRADTEAFF.

Concerning this clonotype: At one end the junction does not follow the germline gene, possibly because of a read error. The CDR3 is CASSFRVGDTQYF. Here the CDR3 DNA reads TGTGCTAGCAGCTTCCGCGTCGGGGATACGCAGTATTTT. The chain is built from TRBV7-7 and TRBJ2-3; no firm D call. CDR3 length: 13 residues. Germline loops: CDR1 SSHAT, CDR2 FNYEAQ (reference sequence).

This clonotype was found many times. This sequence joins TRBV11-2 and TRBJ2-7; TRBD1 aligns across 9 bases. The junction had 11 bases not matched to a gene; V was cut back by 1 base and J by 4 bases. Germline lookup yields CDR1 SGHAT and CDR2 FQNNGV. There are 17 residues in the CDR3. CDR3 residues: CASSLVASGTGSYEQYF. Written as DNA, the CDR3 is TGTGCCAGCAGCTTAGTAGCTTCCGGGACAGGGTCGTACGAGCAGTACTTC. The variable domain in full, with the rest retrieved from reference TRBV11-2 and TRBJ2-7, is EAGVAQSPRYKIIEKRQSVAFWCNPISGHATLYWYQQILGQGPKLLIQFQNNGVVDDSQLPKDRFSAERLKGVDSTLKIQPAKLEDSAVYLCASSLVASGTGSYEQYFGPGTRLTVT.

A remark on this clonotype: Since the CDR3 does not end with the conserved phenylalanine or tryptophan, this likely comes from a read error. Because the CDR3's place on the DNA is in doubt, the DNA is left out and the CDR3 is given as listed by TCRdb. This chain connects TRBV6-2 or TRBV6-3 to TRBJ2-4; TRBD1 is the table's D call and was not checked against the DNA. Counting both end residues, the CDR3 totals 11 amino acids. Germline V gene lookup returns CDR1 MNHEY and CDR2 SVGEGT. CDR3 loop: CASLESRVITI.

This clonotype was recorded many times. The chain has TRBV11-2 and TRBJ2-1; TRBD2 matches at 7 bases. J lost 5 bases, V lost 5 bases, and 12 bases had no gene match. Looked up from germline, CDR1 is SGHAT and CDR2 is FQNNGV. CDR3 length: 16 amino acids. CDR3 coding DNA: TGTGCCAGCAGCCTAACTAGCGATGGGGCCCACAATGAGCAGTTCTTC. Translating gives CASSLTSDGAHNEQFF.

This clonotype was seen many times. V usage is TRBV25-1 and J usage is TRBJ2-2, with D tentatively TRBD1 or TRBD2 (5 bases each). Between the trimmed V and J ends, which lost 1 base and 5 bases, there was a span of 17 bases. The CDR3 is 17 residues long. Germline CDR1 reads MGHDK; CDR2 reads SYGVNS. The CDR3 DNA is TGTGCCAGCAGTGAATTCCAGGGACCTCTTGAGACCGGGGAGCTGTTTTTT. The encoded protein is CASSEFQGPLETGELFF.

This clonotype occurred many times. The conserved final phenylalanine or tryptophan is absent from the CDR3, which likely points to a read error. The limits of the CDR3 on the DNA are not certain, so only TCRdb's listed CDR3 is given. The chain combines TRBV11-2 with TRBJ2-1; the table's D call of TRBD2 was not tested on the DNA. CDR1 SGHAT and CDR2 FQNNGV come from the germline V gene. The CDR3 is 16 amino acids in total, end residues counted. CDR3 amino acids: CASSWSAGYMYNEHFV.

This clonotype showed up many times. The J gene is TRBJ1-5, the V gene TRBV6-1, with TRBD1 as a possible D gene (5 bases). The V end lost 6 bases, the J end lost 2 bases, and 20 bases lay between the germline ends. This CDR3 contains 17 residues. Germline CDR1 and CDR2: MNHNS and SASEGT. This chain's CDR3 is CASSKVGAIQGNQPQHF. The CDR3 nucleotides are TGTGCCAGCAGCAAGGTTGGGGCCATTCAAGGCAATCAGCCCCAGCATTTT.

The chain has TRBV29-1 and TRBJ2-1; TRBD2 might be the D (5 bases). Deletions cut 4 bases from V and 0 bases from J, with 22 bases between. The CDR3 spans 18 residues. Germline V gives CDR1 SQVTM, CDR2 ANQGSEA. The CDR3 loop is CSVAGRSDIASSYNEQFF. The CDR3 DNA reads as TGCAGCGTTGCGGGCAGGTCCGATATAGCGAGCTCCTACAATGAGCAGTTCTTC.

There are a few counts of this clonotype. The chain uses TRBV6-5 and TRBJ1-1; D unresolved. Germline assignment: CDR1 MNHEY and CDR2 SVGAGI. The CDR3 spans 13 residues. Trimming shortened V by 4 bases and J by 2 bases, and 8 bases separated the two germline ends. CDR3 nucleotide sequence: TGTGCCAGCAGTTCACCCGGCAACACTGAAGCTTTCTTT. Residues: CASSSPGNTEAFF.